This T cell receptor beta chain was profiled in a study of tumor and adjacent non-tumor tissue in lung cancer. Study overall: Histology: around 13 adenocarcinoma, a couple of squamous cell carcinoma, 1 small cell lung cancer. Aged about 30 to 76 years, patients included nine to eleven men and a few women with stage I to III disease. Study-wide results and caveats: Normal lung showed higher cumulative top 100 clone frequency than tumor. TCR diversity was significantly greater in tumor than normal lung tissue.

A modified ARM-PCR protocol with three rounds of nested PCR amplified TCRbeta. MiXCR, run by TCRdb on the multiplex PCR reads, gives a single entry per CDR3 protein. The data hold nearly 50,000 distinct CDR3 sequences, with 64% observed a single time. This sample's RNA came from whole unsorted tissue. Distant lung tissue was collected more than 3 cm away from the tumor edge. V dropped 4 bases and J dropped 3 bases, with 13 bases sitting between them. The CDR3 length is 14 residues. Germline lookup yields CDR1 MNHEY and CDR2 SVGAGI. Many counts were recorded for this clonotype. Its antigen is still unknown.

This TCR came from a woman between 65 and 79 years old with non-small cell lung cancer. The chain links TRBV6-5 to TRBJ2-7; D not resolved. Sequencing input: distant non-tumor lung tissue. This chain's CDR3 is CASSSRHPGYEQYF. CDR3 nucleotides: TGTGCCAGCAGTTCTAGACATCCGGGCTACGAGCAGTACTTC.